This T cell receptor beta chain was documented in a study of cytomegalovirus exposure and HLA in healthy donors. The study, taken as a whole, reports: According to a subsequent analysis, TCR clusters identified in the first cohort showed a tendency to co-occur across the 110 or so validation repertoires. The CMV antigen specificity of a few CMV-associated chains was confirmed through in vitro analysis. As was reported, the classifier diagnosed cytomegalovirus status with high specificity and sensitivity.

This CDR3 is 15 amino acids long. Germline CDR1 WSHSY, CDR2 SAAADI. The V segment lost 2 bases and the J segment 4 bases; nucleotides outside the gene matches: 6. Only in-frame clones appear in the TCRdb table, and some are missing; sequencing was by immunoSEQ multiplex PCR. Among some 120,000 clones listed, about 88% were seen once. On this clone: Its cognate antigen is unknown.

This sequence joins TRBV10-2 and TRBJ1-2; 8 bases are a match to TRBD1. The source is a woman between 18 and 29 years old in good health and CMV-seronegative. Sequencing input: PBMCs. The CDR3 DNA reads TGCGCCAGCAGTGAGAGCCAGGGGGCGGGCTATGGCTACACCTTC. It encodes CASSESQGAGYGYTF.